This T cell receptor (beta chain) derives from a study of OX40 agonist ivuxolimab in advanced cancers. As to this clone: What it binds is not known.

V lost 0 bases and J 9 bases, leaving 9 bases between the germline ends. This CDR3 has 14 residues. CDR1 and CDR2 (germline): MNHEY, SMNVEV (reference sequence). Findings and caveats of the study: Compared with others, partial responders at 0.1-3.0 mg/kg displayed clonal expansion among the lowest. Expanded peripheral T cell antigen specificity was not determined.

Libraries were prepared by immunoSEQ multiplex PCR; TCRdb keeps only in-frame clonotypes and omits some of them. The sample includes just over 40,000 clones, approximately 87% of them seen just once. Sampling times: baseline, cycle 4 day 1, cycle 7 day 1. This chain uses TRBV27 with TRBJ1-6; tentatively, D is TRBD1 (5 bases). The clonotype was recovered from an adult with an advanced solid tumor such as melanoma, head and neck, liver or kidney cancer. The sample here was CD4+ or CD8+ T cells sorted from blood, taken in a trial of the OX40 agonist ivuxolimab. The CDR3 spells CASSLSGGSSPLHF. In DNA, the CDR3 is TGTGCCAGCAGTTTATCCGGGGGGAGTTCACCCCTCCACTTT.